These 27 T cell receptor beta chains originate from one sample sequenced in a study of control samples from healthy donors and cancer patients. Assay: immunoSEQ multiplex PCR; the TCRdb copy retains only in-frame clones and omits some. The sample consists of 25,000 to 35,000 clones, roughly 85% of them appearing once. Material: PBMCs. These receptors all stem from a man in his sixties with head and neck cancer.

The J gene is TRBJ1-1, the V gene TRBV3-1 (or the pseudogene TRBV3-2); no firm D call. The germline V and J ends were trimmed by 6 bases and 1 base, with 9 bases remaining between them. Germline CDR1 and CDR2: LGHDT and YNNKEL (reference sequence). The CDR3 sequence is 13 residues long. In DNA, the CDR3 is TGTGCCAGCAGTTCTACAGCGAACACTGAAGCTTTCTTT. It yields the protein CASSSTANTEAFF.

The rearrangement uses TRBV7-3 and TRBJ1-1; 7 nucleotides align to TRBD1. Germline CDR1 and CDR2: SGHTA and FQGTGA. V lost 4 bases to trimming and J lost 3 bases; unmatched junction nucleotides: 8. The CDR3 has 15 residues. CDR3 DNA sequence: TGTGCCAGCAGCTCGTGGACAGGTCGGGACACTGAAGCTTTCTTT. Translated, it gives CASSSWTGRDTEAFF.

The chain has TRBV11-2 and TRBJ2-7; 7 bases map to TRBD1. Germline CDR1 reads SGHAT; CDR2 reads FQNNGV. This CDR3 spans 14 amino acids. Trimming at V came to 4 bases and at J to 5 bases, leaving 8 bases not matched to a gene. This CDR3 is CASSYPGQVNEQYF. Here the CDR3 DNA reads TGTGCCAGCAGCTACCCCGGACAGGTGAACGAGCAGTACTTC.

CDR3 nucleotide sequence: TGTGCCACCAGTGATGCGCCGGGACAGGGCCTCAATCAGCCCCAGCATTTT. This codes for CATSDAPGQGLNQPQHF. The chain joins TRBV24-1 to TRBJ1-5, with TRBD1 identical over 9 bases. The CDR3 totals 17 residues. CDR1 and CDR2 from the germline V gene are KGHDR and SFDVKD. With V trimmed by 3 bases and J by 3 bases, 8 bases remained unmatched.

The chain recombines TRBV7-7 with TRBJ1-1, with unresolved D. Trimming pared 2 bases from V and 5 bases from J, leaving 9 bases between. This CDR3 has 13 residues. The germline V gene has CDR1 SSHAT and CDR2 FNYEAQ (reference sequence). This CDR3 reads CASSLSWGTEAFF. DNA for the CDR3: TGTGCCAGCAGCTTAAGTTGGGGTACTGAAGCTTTCTTT.

The J gene is TRBJ2-1, the V gene TRBV4-1; a weak D match, TRBD1 (5 bases). Germline CDR1 and CDR2: MGHRA and YSYEKL. The CDR3 is 17 amino acids. Trimming shortened V by 0 bases and J by 3 bases, and 15 bases separated the two germline ends. The CDR3 region is CASSQDVARANYNEQFF. In DNA form, the CDR3 reads TGCGCCAGCAGCCAAGATGTCGCCAGGGCCAACTACAATGAGCAGTTCTTC.

The genes are TRBV7-2 and TRBJ2-2; D is perhaps TRBD2 (5 bases). CDR1 is SGHTA and CDR2 is FQGNSA in the germline V gene. The CDR3 totals 18 residues. V lost 5 bases and J lost 0, with 19 bases in between. DNA for the CDR3: TGTGCCAGCAGCCCATCGAGCGGAACTACCGCGAACACCGGGGAGCTGTTTTTT. It translates to CASSPSSGTTANTGELFF.

V gene TRBV27 combines with J gene TRBJ2-7, with 7 positions matching TRBD1. The germline gives CDR1 MNHEY, CDR2 SMNVEV (reference sequence). Trimming at V came to 3 bases and at J to 3 bases, leaving 8 bases not matched to a gene. This CDR3 comprises 15 residues. CDR3 in amino acids: CASSFLRGYSYEQYF. Written as DNA, the CDR3 is TGTGCCAGCAGTTTCCTCAGGGGGTATAGCTACGAGCAGTACTTC.

The rearrangement links TRBV12-3 or TRBV12-4 to TRBJ1-1; tentative D call: TRBD1 (6 bases). The CDR3 runs to 13 residues. V lost 6 bases, J lost 5 bases, and 13 bases lay in between. The CDR3 bases are TGTGCCAGCAGCACCGGGGGCACAACTGAAGCTTTCTTT. As protein: CASSTGGTTEAFF.

The chain uses TRBV4-3 and TRBJ2-1; TRBD2 matches at 12 bases. There are 17 residues in the CDR3. With V trimmed by 0 bases and J by 8 bases, 8 bases remained unmatched. Germline V gene data show CDR1 as LGHNA and CDR2 as YSLEER. Here the CDR3 reads CASSQESGLAGYYEQFF. As DNA, the CDR3 is TGCGCCAGCAGCCAAGAAAGTGGACTAGCGGGATACTATGAGCAGTTCTTC.

The chain is built from TRBV10-3 and TRBJ1-2, with unresolved D. V was trimmed by 0 bases and J by 7 bases, leaving 9 bases between them. CDR1 is ENHRY and CDR2 is SYGVKD in the germline V gene. The CDR3 totals 13 residues. The CDR3 DNA is TGTGCCATCAGTGAGTCCGGCAGGAGTGGCTACACCTTC. Translating gives CAISESGRSGYTF.

The gene calls are TRBV5-4 and TRBJ2-5; D possibly corresponds to TRBD2 (5 bases). Germline V gene data show CDR1 as SGHNT and CDR2 as YYREEE (reference sequence). V was cut by 3 bases and J by 5 bases, with 14 bases left in between. The CDR3 has 14 amino acids. This CDR3 reads CASSSGISRETQYF. CDR3 bases: TGTGCCAGCAGCTCCGGGATATCTAGGGAGACCCAGTACTTC.

The V gene is TRBV7-9, the J gene TRBJ2-1; TRBD2 matches 14 bases. There are 18 residues in the CDR3. Trimming at V came to 4 bases and at J to 7 bases, leaving 12 bases not matched to a gene. CDR1 is SEHNR and CDR2 is FQNEAQ in the germline V gene (reference sequence). CDR3 residues: CASSSYPTGTSGRNEQFF. CDR3 nucleotides: TGTGCCAGCAGCTCATATCCGACCGGGACTAGCGGGAGAAATGAGCAGTTCTTC.

CDR3 coding DNA: TGTGCCAGCAGCTTAACCGGATCGGACACAGATACGCAGTATTTT. It codes for CASSLTGSDTDTQYF. The J gene is TRBJ2-3, the V gene TRBV7-3; the D is unclear. The CDR3 is made up of 15 amino acids. Looked up from germline, CDR1 is SGHTA and CDR2 is FQGTGA. V lost 0 bases and J 2 bases, leaving 9 bases between the germline ends.

The chain uses TRBV4-1 and TRBJ2-7; 7 positions agree with TRBD1. Germline V CDR1 and CDR2: MGHRA, YSYEKL. The CDR3 length is 16 residues. Losses at the gene ends were 4 bases for V and 3 bases for J; bases not matched to a gene: 12. The CDR3 spells CASSRAQTGQIYEQYF. CDR3 coding DNA: TGCGCCAGCAGCCGAGCCCAAACGGGACAGATCTACGAGCAGTACTTC.

This chain uses TRBV11-2 with TRBJ2-7, with a weak D call TRBD2 (6 bases). The CDR3 contains 13 residues. Trimming took 5 bases from V and 4 from J, leaving 12 bases between them. The germline V gene encodes CDR1 SGHAT and CDR2 FQNNGV. CDR3 amino acids: CASSVGGRYEQYF. For the CDR3, the DNA is TGTGCCAGCAGCGTTGGGGGGAGGTACGAGCAGTACTTC. The full variable domain, rest sourced from reference TRBV11-2 and TRBJ2-7, is EAGVAQSPRYKIIEKRQSVAFWCNPISGHATLYWYQQILGQGPKLLIQFQNNGVVDDSQLPKDRFSAERLKGVDSTLKIQPAKLEDSAVYLCASSVGGRYEQYFGPGTRLTVT.

J is TRBJ2-2 and V is TRBV11-2; 7 nucleotides agree with TRBD1. The germline gives CDR1 SGHAT, CDR2 FQNNGV. The V gene end was trimmed by 1 base and the J gene end by 5 bases; junction bases not matched to a gene: 4. The CDR3 is 15 amino acids. CDR3 protein: CASSLAGGWTGELFF. The CDR3 DNA follows: TGTGCCAGCAGCTTAGCAGGGGGATGGACCGGGGAGCTGTTTTTT.

This chain uses TRBV27 with TRBJ1-5, with 9 positions matching TRBD1. The V segment lost 4 bases and the J segment 7 bases; nucleotides outside the gene matches: 5. CDR3 length: 14 residues. The V gene's germline CDR1 is MNHEY and CDR2 SMNVEV (reference sequence). The CDR3 DNA reads TGTGCCAGCAGTTCGGGACAGGGTGGCCAGCCCCAGCATTTT. Residues: CASSSGQGGQPQHF.

The chain recombines TRBV11-3 with TRBJ1-1; 7 bases line up with TRBD1. The CDR3 has 12 residues. J lost 11 bases, V lost 3 bases, and 6 bases had no gene match. CDR1 is SGHNT, CDR2 YENEEA, per germline. The CDR3 coding sequence is TGTGCCAGCAGCTTGCAGGGGGAGGAGGCTTTCTTT. Its protein product is CASSLQGEEAFF.

The chain carries TRBV10-1 and TRBJ1-1, with D perhaps matching TRBD1 (6 bases). The V end was cut by 6 bases, the J end by 4 bases, with 21 bases between. The germline V gene encodes CDR1 WNHNN and CDR2 SYGVQD (reference sequence). The CDR3 has 16 amino acids. CDR3 sequence reads: CASRSGQNKRPTEAFF. In nucleotides, the CDR3 is TGCGCCAGCAGATCAGGACAGAACAAACGTCCCACTGAAGCTTTCTTT.

This clone counts as medium-sized (0.01 to 0.1%). The V and J genes are TRBV9 and TRBJ1-5; D unclear. The CDR3 contains 13 residues. The ends were cut back, 3 bases at V and 4 bases at J, with 8 bases in the middle. Germline CDR1 is SGDLS and CDR2 is YYNGEE. CDR3 loop: CASSADGNQPQHF. The CDR3 nucleotides are TGTGCCAGCAGCGCGGACGGTAATCAGCCCCAGCATTTT.

V usage is TRBV5-1 and J usage is TRBJ2-1, with TRBD1 matching over 8 bases. Germline CDR1 reads SGHRS; CDR2 reads YFSETQ. The CDR3 extends over 15 amino acids. The V segment lost 4 bases and the J segment 3 bases; nucleotides outside the gene matches: 6. The CDR3 sequence is CASSAAGTGYNEQFF. CDR3 in DNA: TGCGCCAGCAGCGCCGCCGGGACAGGCTACAATGAGCAGTTCTTC.

V gene TRBV7-3 combines with J gene TRBJ2-3; 10 bases map to TRBD2. The trim removed 5 bases at V and 4 bases at J, leaving 3 bases unmatched. This CDR3 is built from 14 residues. Germline CDR1 and CDR2: SGHTA and FQGTGA. The CDR3 bases are TGTGCCAGCAGCCCTAGCGGGAGAGCAGATACGCAGTATTTT. Protein sequence: CASSPSGRADTQYF.

The V and J genes are TRBV5-1 and TRBJ2-7; D ambiguous. With 1 base removed from V and 3 bases from J, the gap between germline ends came to 14 bases. Germline CDR1 SGHRS, CDR2 YFSETQ. The CDR3 has 15 residues. The CDR3 reads CASSLLANSFYEQYF. CDR3 bases: TGCGCCAGCAGCTTGTTAGCCAACAGCTTCTACGAGCAGTACTTC.

The rearrangement uses TRBV19 and TRBJ2-7; a weak D match, TRBD1 (5 bases). Germline CDR1 LNHDA, CDR2 SQIVND (reference sequence). V was trimmed by 5 bases and J by 0 bases, leaving 11 bases between them. This CDR3 spans 14 amino acids. CDR3 sequence: CASSYEGVSYEQYF. As DNA, the CDR3 is TGTGCCAGTAGTTACGAAGGGGTCTCCTACGAGCAGTACTTC.

Relative to its sample, this clone is large. This rearrangement joins TRBV6-5 to TRBJ2-1; 9 bases are shared with TRBD2. Per the germline V gene, CDR1 is MNHEY and CDR2 is SVGAGI. The CDR3 has 13 amino acids. V trimming: 8 bases; J trimming: 8 bases; junction bases outside the gene matches: 7. The CDR3 is CASVGTSLYEQFF. The CDR3 bases are TGTGCCAGCGTGGGGACTAGCTTATATGAGCAGTTCTTC.

The chain links TRBV3-1 (or the pseudogene TRBV3-2) to TRBJ1-3, with D hard to call. Trimming cost V 4 bases and J 0 bases, with 16 bases left between them. Germline CDR1 LGHDT, CDR2 YNNKEL (reference sequence). This CDR3 has 17 amino acids. CDR3 protein: CASSPNLRTSSGNTIYF. DNA for the CDR3: TGTGCCAGCAGCCCTAACCTAAGGACTAGCTCTGGAAACACCATATATTTT.